The 18 T cell receptor beta chains below were found in one sample sequenced in a study of OX40 agonist ivuxolimab in advanced cancers. TCRdb's table, derived via immunoSEQ multiplex PCR, lists solely in-frame clones and lacks some. The data contain roughly 45,000 clones, roughly three quarters of them singletons. The sequenced sample was CD4+ or CD8+ T cells sorted from blood, obtained in a trial of the OX40 agonist ivuxolimab. These TCRs come from an adult with an advanced solid tumor such as melanoma, head and neck, liver or kidney cancer.

The chain combines TRBV19 with TRBJ1-5; 8 bases align to TRBD1. This CDR3 has 13 residues. Germline values: CDR1 LNHDA, CDR2 SQIVND (reference sequence). Losses at the gene ends were 4 bases for V and 5 bases for J; bases not matched to a gene: 1. In nucleotides, the CDR3 is TGTGCCAGTAGTAGGGACAGGTATCAGCCCCAGCATTTT. As protein: CASSRDRYQPQHF. The full variable domain, in which reference TRBV19 and TRBJ1-5 provide the parts outside the CDR3, is DGGITQSPKYLFRKEGQNVTLSCEQNLNHDAMYWYRQDPGQGLRLIYYSQIVNDFQKGDIAEGYSVSREKKESFPLTVTSAQKNPTAFYLCASSRDRYQPQHFGDGTRLSIL.

This clone was seen a few times. The V gene is TRBV28, the J gene TRBJ1-5; 8 nucleotides line up with TRBD1. The CDR3 loop spans 14 amino acids. Germline loops: CDR1 MDHEN, CDR2 SYDVKM. Trimming cost V 2 bases and J 6 bases; bases outside gene matches: 3. CDR3 in DNA: TGTGCCAGCAGTTTACAGGGGGCGACTCAGCCCCAGCATTTT. This encodes CASSLQGATQPQHF.

The V gene is TRBV5-4, the J gene TRBJ1-1, with D unclear. This CDR3 region has 12 residues. Trimming left V 4 bases short and J 7 bases short, with 11 bases between. Germline V lookup: CDR1 SGHNT, CDR2 YYREEE (reference sequence). CDR3 sequence: CASSLPGIEAFF. DNA for the CDR3: TGTGCCAGCAGCCTACCCGGCATTGAAGCTTTCTTT.

J is TRBJ1-2 and V is TRBV19; 8 bases match TRBD1. Unmatched junction bases numbered 11, after V lost 4 bases and J lost 7 bases. The CDR3 runs 15 residues. The germline V gene encodes CDR1 LNHDA and CDR2 SQIVND (reference sequence). CDR3 region: CASSKAGGIVSGYTF. Written as DNA, the CDR3 is TGTGCCAGTAGTAAGGCAGGGGGCATTGTTAGTGGCTACACCTTC. The full variable domain, completed using reference TRBV19 and TRBJ1-2, is DGGITQSPKYLFRKEGQNVTLSCEQNLNHDAMYWYRQDPGQGLRLIYYSQIVNDFQKGDIAEGYSVSREKKESFPLTVTSAQKNPTAFYLCASSKAGGIVSGYTFGSGTRLTVV.

The chain uses TRBV7-6 and TRBJ2-3, with 10 positions matching TRBD2. This CDR3 contains 15 residues. Unmatched junction bases numbered 6, after V lost 5 bases and J lost 4 bases. Germline CDR1 reads SGHVS; CDR2 reads FNYEAQ. The CDR3 DNA is TGTGCCAGCAGCGCTAGCGGGAGTAGTCCAGATACGCAGTATTTT. This translates into CASSASGSSPDTQYF.

The chain carries TRBV6-5 and TRBJ2-5; D perhaps matches TRBD1 (6 bases). Near its end, the DNA agrees better with TRBJ2-7, so the J call may be wrong. CDR1 and CDR2 from the germline V gene are MNHEY and SVGAGI. This CDR3 contains 16 residues. The CDR3 bases are TGTGCCAGCAGTTACTCAATCGACAGGCCCTCCTACGAGCAGTACTTC. Amino acid sequence: CASSYSIDRPSYEQYF.

This clone was seen just once. The chain employs TRBV5-5 and TRBJ1-3, with 8 bases matching TRBD1. Germline V gene lookup returns CDR1 SGHKS and CDR2 YYEKEE (reference sequence). The length of the CDR3 is 16 residues. Trimming at V came to 3 bases and at J to 7 bases, leaving 12 bases not matched to a gene. As DNA, the CDR3 is TGTGCCAGCAGCTCAACGTCGGACAGGGTAGGGAACACCATATATTTT. Its protein product is CASSSTSDRVGNTIYF.

This clone has just one count. The chain uses TRBV5-1 and TRBJ1-1, with D maybe TRBD1 (6 bases). Between the trimmed V and J ends, which lost 0 bases and 2 bases, there was a span of 8 bases. Germline V gene sequence: CDR1 SGHRS, CDR2 YFSETQ. The CDR3 extends over 14 amino acids. The CDR3 coding sequence is TGCGCCAGCAGCTTGGCCGGGACAAACACTGAAGCTTTCTTT. Translating gives CASSLAGTNTEAFF.

This clone was found once. V usage is TRBV11-2 and J usage is TRBJ2-7, with 10 bases identical to TRBD2. Germline V gene data show CDR1 as SGHAT and CDR2 as FQNNGV. V lost 1 base to trimming and J lost 9 bases; unmatched junction nucleotides: 6. The CDR3 consists of 14 residues. CDR3 DNA sequence: TGTGCCAGCAGCTTAGTGGCTAGCGGGGGTCGGCAGTACTTC. Translating gives CASSLVASGGRQYF. The entire variable domain, with the rest obtained from reference TRBV11-2 and TRBJ2-7, is as follows: EAGVAQSPRYKIIEKRQSVAFWCNPISGHATLYWYQQILGQGPKLLIQFQNNGVVDDSQLPKDRFSAERLKGVDSTLKIQPAKLEDSAVYLCASSLVASGGRQYFGPGTRLTVT.

The gene calls are TRBV6-5 and TRBJ2-2, with D maybe TRBD1 (5 bases). This CDR3 comprises 15 residues. CDR1 MNHEY and CDR2 SVGAGI come from the germline V gene. V was trimmed by 0 bases and J by 1 base, leaving 6 bases between them. CDR3 DNA: TGTGCCAGCAGTTACTCGGGGCAGAACACCGGGGAGCTGTTTTTT. Translating gives CASSYSGQNTGELFF.

This chain joins TRBV7-6 and TRBJ2-7; the D gene is possibly TRBD2 (6 bases). This CDR3 spans 14 amino acids. Germline assignment: CDR1 SGHVS and CDR2 FNYEAQ. The ends were cut back, 1 base at V and 6 bases at J, with 13 bases in the middle. The CDR3 sequence is CASSLVGGSPEQYF. CDR3 DNA sequence: TGTGCCAGCAGCTTAGTCGGAGGGTCCCCCGAGCAGTACTTC.

V and J are TRBV7-2 and TRBJ2-7, with D perhaps matching TRBD1 (6 bases). Trimming removed 1 base at V and 0 bases at J, with 22 bases between. CDR1 SGHTA and CDR2 FQGNSA come from the germline V gene. The CDR3 length is 19 residues. CDR3 in DNA: TGTGCCAGCAGCTTAGAAGGATGGGTCTCGGGACAACTCTCCTACGAGCAGTACTTC. This codes for CASSLEGWVSGQLSYEQYF.

V gene TRBV5-1 combines with J gene TRBJ1-2; D not certain. With 2 bases removed from V and 5 bases from J, the gap between germline ends came to 13 bases. The CDR3 sequence is 14 residues long. CDR1 is SGHRS and CDR2 is YFSETQ in the germline V gene. The CDR3 here is CASSFMGSRYGYTF. CDR3 sequence (DNA): TGCGCCAGCAGCTTTATGGGGAGTCGGTATGGCTACACCTTC.

This chain connects TRBV15 to TRBJ1-2; D gene unclear. V was clipped by 1 base and J by 5 bases, with 11 bases between them. This CDR3 contains 14 residues. The germline V gene encodes CDR1 LNHNV and CDR2 YYDKDF (reference sequence). The CDR3 DNA is TGTGCCACCAGCAGAGGATCGACGGAGTATGGCTACACCTTC. This gives the protein CATSRGSTEYGYTF.

The chain couples TRBV7-9 to TRBJ2-4, with D unclear. Germline assignment: CDR1 SEHNR and CDR2 FQNEAQ (reference sequence). Between the trimmed V and J ends, which lost 10 bases and 0 bases, there was a span of 7 bases. There are 12 residues in the CDR3. This chain's CDR3 is CAIHLAKNIQYF. CDR3 DNA sequence: TGTGCCATCCACTTAGCCAAAAACATTCAGTACTTC. Using reference TRBV7-9 and TRBJ2-4 for the parts outside the CDR3, the full variable domain is DTGVSQNPRHKITKRGQNVTFRCDPISEHNRLYWYRQTLGQGPEFLTYFQNEAQLEKSRLLSDRFSAERPKGSFSTLEIQRTEQGDSAMYLCAIHLAKNIQYFGAGTRLSVL.

Points on this clone: The same CDR3 also results from other DNA sequences found in this sample. This chain joins TRBV2 and TRBJ2-7; D might be TRBD2 (5 bases). CDR1 and CDR2 (germline): SNHLY, FYNNEI. This CDR3 is built from 13 residues. Between the trimmed V and J ends, which lost 7 bases and 3 bases, there was a span of 13 bases. The DNA for the CDR3 is TGTGCCAGCATATCGGGGATAAGCTACGAGCAGTACTTC. Its protein product is CASISGISYEQYF.

The chain joins TRBV5-1 to TRBJ2-7; 8 positions agree with TRBD2. CDR3 length equals 12 residues. V dropped 4 bases and J dropped 4; count of bases not matched to a gene: 1. The germline V gene has CDR1 SGHRS and CDR2 YFSETQ. The CDR3 bases are TGCGCCAGCAGCGCTAGCGGGTACGAGCAGTACTTC. This sequence encodes CASSASGYEQYF.

This clone was seen a handful of times. The V and J genes are TRBV19 and TRBJ1-2, with TRBD1 identical over 8 bases. The CDR3 is 13 amino acids. CDR1 and CDR2 (germline): LNHDA, SQIVND (reference sequence). V shed 7 bases, J shed 4 bases, and the junction held 5 bases outside the gene matches. The CDR3 loop is CASMAQGGYGYTF. The CDR3 DNA sequence: TGTGCCAGTATGGCACAGGGGGGCTATGGCTACACCTTC. Filled out from reference TRBV19 and TRBJ1-2, the complete variable domain reads DGGITQSPKYLFRKEGQNVTLSCEQNLNHDAMYWYRQDPGQGLRLIYYSQIVNDFQKGDIAEGYSVSREKKESFPLTVTSAQKNPTAFYLCASMAQGGYGYTFGSGTRLTVV.